This T cell receptor beta chain was sequenced in a study of blood T cell repertoires in COVID-19. Looked up from germline, CDR1 is LNHDA and CDR2 is SQIVND (reference sequence). The CDR3 is 13 residues long. Trimming removed 2 bases from V and 7 bases from J, with 12 bases in between. The protocol was immunoSEQ multiplex PCR, while the TCRdb copy is restricted to in-frame clones and leaves out a portion. Among roughly 52,000 clones listed, around nine tenths were seen once. The chain is built from TRBV19 and TRBJ2-7, with a weak D call TRBD2 (5 bases). The source is a man in his fifties or sixties with active COVID-19. Sequenced sample: peripheral blood. The CDR3 region has the DNA TGTGCCAGTAGTATAAGAACTTCGGGGGAGCAGTACTTC. Its translation is CASSIRTSGEQYF.